A single T cell receptor beta chain is shown here with its context. Its matching antigen is unknown. The protocol was immunoSEQ multiplex PCR, while the TCRdb copy is restricted to in-frame clones and leaves out a portion. Of about 50,000 clones listed, roughly nine tenths were seen once; the top ten hold about an eighth. This entry belongs to a study of CD4+ T cells in melanoma. Study-level findings and limits: Reportedly, melanoma neoantigen-specific CD4+ T cells showed varied differentiation states. CD8+ T cell, macrophage and B cell function reportedly correlated with neoantigen-specific CD4+ T cells.

This CDR3 spans 13 amino acids. V was clipped by 6 bases and J by 2 bases, with 8 bases between them. The germline CDR1 and CDR2 sequences are MNHEY and SVGAGI. The rearrangement joins TRBV6-5 to TRBJ1-3; D remains ambiguous. This TCR derives from a human donor with melanoma. The material sequenced was peripheral blood. CDR3 region: CASSQTPGNTIYF. DNA for the CDR3: TGTGCCAGCAGCCAGACACCTGGAAACACCATATATTTT.